This passage covers 27 T cell receptor beta chains from one sample sequenced in a study of blood T cell repertoires in COVID-19. Clones were read by immunoSEQ multiplex PCR, and TCRdb kept only the in-frame ones, dropping some. The data contain approximately 180,000 clones, about 90% of them singletons. The sequencing sample was made of peripheral blood. The receptor set was obtained from a man in his forties or fifties with active or convalescent COVID-19.

The chain is built from TRBV27 and TRBJ2-7; D perhaps matches TRBD1 (6 bases). The length of the CDR3 is 17 residues. Trimming pared 3 bases from V and 4 bases from J, leaving 22 bases between. The germline gives CDR1 MNHEY, CDR2 SMNVEV (reference sequence). The CDR3 sequence: CASSFRTAPGLFYEQYF. CDR3 DNA: TGTGCCAGCAGTTTCCGGACAGCCCCTGGGCTATTTTACGAGCAGTACTTC.

CDR3 nucleotide sequence: TGTGCCGCCCCCCTGGGGTGCGGGGACAGGGGAAGAGGTGGCTACACCTTC. Amino acid sequence: CAAPLGCGDRGRGGYTF. The V gene is TRBV6-4, the J gene TRBJ1-2; 10 nucleotides align to TRBD1. This CDR3 is built from 17 residues. The germline CDR1 and CDR2 sequences are MRHNA and SNTAGT. V lost 11 bases and J lost 7; bases outside the gene matches: 22.

V and J are TRBV5-4 and TRBJ2-5; 9 bases are a match to TRBD2. There are 16 residues in the CDR3. The germline V gene encodes CDR1 SGHNT and CDR2 YYREEE (reference sequence). J gave up 1 base and V 2 bases, and 6 bases lay outside the gene matches. CDR3 DNA: TGTGCCAGCAGCTTAGGCCTAGCGGGACCCCAAGAGACCCAGTACTTC. It is translated as CASSLGLAGPQETQYF.

The genes are TRBV5-6 and TRBJ1-3; TRBD1 agrees at 7 bases. The junction had 10 bases not matched to a gene; V was cut back by 4 bases and J by 3 bases. Germline V gene data show CDR1 as SGHDT and CDR2 as YYEEEE. The CDR3 runs to 16 residues. The CDR3, as DNA: TGTGCCAGCAGCCGAACCGGGACAGTTAATGGAAACACCATATATTTT. Protein product: CASSRTGTVNGNTIYF.

The CDR3 DNA sequence: TGTGCCTGGAGCGGGACAGATAATTCACCCCTCCACTTT. Translation gives CAWSGTDNSPLHF. The genes are TRBV30 and TRBJ1-6; 7 nucleotides align to TRBD1. Trimming at V came to 3 bases and at J to 5 bases, leaving 1 base not matched to a gene. Germline CDR1 is GTSNPN and CDR2 is SVGIG (reference sequence). The CDR3 covers 13 residues.

The chain links TRBV7-9 to TRBJ2-6, with 12 bases fitting TRBD1. The germline V gene has CDR1 SEHNR and CDR2 FQNEAQ (reference sequence). This CDR3 region has 18 residues. V trimming: 4 bases; J trimming: 0 bases; junction bases outside the gene matches: 4. CDR3 in DNA: TGTGCCAGCAGCTCAGGGACAGGGGGCATCTCTGGGGCCAACGTCCTGACTTTC. Translation gives CASSSGTGGISGANVLTF.

This clone was found a few times. The V and J genes are TRBV4-1 and TRBJ2-1; 10 bases fit TRBD2. The CDR3 length is 17 residues. Trimming cost V 3 bases and J 10 bases; bases outside gene matches: 15. Germline V gives CDR1 MGHRA, CDR2 YSYEKL. The CDR3 nucleotides read TGCGCCAGCAGCCATACCCTGAGCGGGGGGGCCTCTTACGAGCAGTTCTTC. Its protein is CASSHTLSGGASYEQFF.

This chain uses TRBV4-1 with TRBJ1-4; 11 bases fit TRBD1. This CDR3 spans 16 amino acids. Germline values: CDR1 MGHRA, CDR2 YSYEKL. Trimming removed 0 bases from V and 7 bases from J; junction bases left unmatched: 4. Written as DNA, the CDR3 is TGCGCCAGCAGCCAAGAAATGGACAGGGGGCGTGAAAAACTGTTTTTT. It encodes CASSQEMDRGREKLFF.

The V call is TRBV20-1, the J call TRBJ1-3, with D hard to call. The V end was cut by 3 bases, the J end by 0 bases, with 9 bases between. CDR1 is DFQATT, CDR2 SNEGSKA, per germline (reference sequence). This CDR3 contains 14 residues. The CDR3, as DNA: TGCAGTGCTAGTCAGGCGAACTCTGGAAACACCATATATTTT. As protein: CSASQANSGNTIYF.

The chain couples TRBV3-1 (or the pseudogene TRBV3-2) to TRBJ1-2, with 9 bases aligning to TRBD1. The CDR3 sequence is 17 residues long. After removal of 3 bases from V and 3 bases from J, the junction contained 11 bases not matched to a gene. Germline V gene lookup returns CDR1 LGHDT and CDR2 YNNKEL (reference sequence). The CDR3 DNA reads TGTGCCAGCAGCCATCCCTGGGGACAGGGAGGTTACTATGGCTACACCTTC. Translation: CASSHPWGQGGYYGYTF.

V and J are TRBV4-1 and TRBJ2-1; D possibly corresponds to TRBD2 (7 bases). V gave up 1 base and J gave up 3 bases, with 22 bases separating them. The germline gives CDR1 MGHRA, CDR2 YSYEKL. The CDR3 is made up of 19 amino acids. The CDR3, as DNA: TGCGCCAGCAGCCAAGCCCCTCTCGGGGGAGGGGGAATCTACAATGAGCAGTTCTTC. Translating it yields CASSQAPLGGGGIYNEQFF.

Remarks on this clone: This is likely a read error, given that the CDR3 carries no conserved phenylalanine or tryptophan at its end. The limits of the CDR3 on the DNA are not certain, so only TCRdb's listed CDR3 is given. This chain links TRBV6-1 with TRBJ1-2; TRBD1 is taken as the D call from the table, unchecked against the DNA. The germline V gene encodes CDR1 MNHNS and CDR2 SASEGT. Including both end residues, the CDR3 is 11 amino acids long. The CDR3 here is CASSEKGRGDL.

The V call is TRBV5-1, the J call TRBJ2-2; TRBD1 agrees at 10 bases. V lost 5 bases to trimming and J lost 3 bases; unmatched junction nucleotides: 4. This CDR3 has 15 amino acids. CDR1 is SGHRS, CDR2 YFSETQ, per germline. CDR3 sequence: CASSWTGGDTGELFF. CDR3 in DNA: TGCGCCAGCAGTTGGACAGGGGGTGACACCGGGGAGCTGTTTTTT. Combining the CDR3 with reference TRBV5-1 and TRBJ2-2 gives the whole variable domain KAGVTQTPRYLIKTRGQQVTLSCSPISGHRSVSWYQQTPGQGLQFLFEYFSETQRNKGNFPGRFSGRQFSNSRSEMNVSTLELGDSALYLCASSWTGGDTGELFFGEGSRLTVL.

The sample holds one count of this clone. This chain links TRBV2 with TRBJ1-1; D gene unclear. The CDR3 consists of 14 residues. From germline, CDR1 is SNHLY and CDR2 FYNNEI. The V end was cut by 5 bases, the J end by 0 bases, with 10 bases between. Written as DNA, the CDR3 is TGTGCCAGCAGTTACACAGCCTTGAACACTGAAGCTTTCTTT. Translation: CASSYTALNTEAFF.

The chain uses TRBV19 and TRBJ1-5; D might be TRBD1 (5 bases). This CDR3 contains 16 residues. CDR1 and CDR2 from the germline V gene are LNHDA and SQIVND (reference sequence). The V end lost 4 bases, the J end lost 6 bases, and 19 bases lay between the germline ends. CDR3 sequence (DNA): TGTGCCAGTAGTACCCACAGGTCCTTGGTGGGTCAGCCCCAGCATTTT. Amino acid sequence: CASSTHRSLVGQPQHF.

CDR3: CASSPQRGEKLFF. The CDR3, as DNA: TGCGCCAGCAGCCCCCAAAGAGGAGAAAAACTGTTTTTT. The chain combines TRBV4-1 with TRBJ1-4; D gene unclear. V lost 4 bases and J 8 bases, leaving 11 bases between the germline ends. The CDR3 spans 13 residues. Germline CDR1 MGHRA, CDR2 YSYEKL.

The gene calls are TRBV12-3 or TRBV12-4 and TRBJ2-2; no clear D. The CDR3 covers 12 residues. V was cut by 7 bases and J by 4 bases, with 7 bases left in between. Here the CDR3 reads CASNFGTGELFF. The CDR3 region has the DNA TGTGCCAGCAACTTTGGCACCGGGGAGCTGTTTTTT.

This clone was seen just once. The CDR3 nucleotides are TGTGCCTGGAGTATTTTGCGCGTAAACAATGAGCAGTTCTTC. Its protein is CAWSILRVNNEQFF. The chain is built from TRBV30 and TRBJ2-1; D is ambiguous. V gave up 2 bases and J gave up 5 bases, with 13 bases separating them. This CDR3 is built from 14 residues. CDR1 and CDR2 from the germline V gene are GTSNPN and SVGIG (reference sequence). The full variable domain, in which reference TRBV30 and TRBJ2-1 provide the parts outside the CDR3, is SQTIHQWPATLVQPVGSPLSLECTVEGTSNPNLYWYRQAAGRGLQLLFYSVGIGQISSEVPQNLSASRPQDRQFILSSKKLLLSDSGFYLCAWSILRVNNEQFFGPGTRLTVL.

The chain is built from TRBV10-2 and TRBJ1-1, with TRBD1 identical over 7 bases. This CDR3 has 14 amino acids. Germline V gives CDR1 WSHSY, CDR2 SAAADI. With 6 bases clipped from V and 2 bases from J, the junction kept 6 bases outside the gene matches. The CDR3 here is CASRSDRVNTEAFF. The CDR3 region has the DNA TGCGCCAGCAGGTCCGACAGGGTAAACACTGAAGCTTTCTTT.

This rearrangement joins TRBV7-9 to TRBJ2-3, with TRBD2 as a possible D gene (7 bases). The CDR3 sequence is 17 residues long. Trimming took off 5 bases at V and 2 bases at J, with 20 bases between the two ends. CDR1 and CDR2 from the germline V gene are SEHNR and FQNEAQ (reference sequence). CDR3 bases: TGTGCCAGCAGCCGGGGGGATCTACAGGGAACCACAGATACGCAGTATTTT. Amino acids: CASSRGDLQGTTDTQYF.

The chain is built from TRBV3-1 (or the pseudogene TRBV3-2) and TRBJ1-1; 7 bases agree with TRBD1. CDR1 is LGHDT and CDR2 is YNNKEL in the germline V gene (reference sequence). This CDR3 region has 16 residues. Trimming removed 1 base from V and 1 base from J; junction bases left unmatched: 6. The CDR3 protein is CASSQGLGQANTEAFF. The CDR3 nucleotides are TGTGCCAGCAGCCAAGGCCTCGGACAGGCGAACACTGAAGCTTTCTTT.

The chain carries TRBV5-6 and TRBJ1-2; D is unresolved. Trimming stripped 0 bases from V and 2 bases from J, with 14 bases between. The CDR3 is 16 amino acids. CDR1 is SGHDT and CDR2 is YYEEEE in the germline V gene. Written as DNA, the CDR3 is TGTGCCAGCAGCTTGGGGGTGGGCTCCCAAAACTATGGCTACACCTTC. It codes for CASSLGVGSQNYGYTF.

This chain connects TRBV12-2 to TRBJ1-2; the table's D call, TRBD1, has no DNA check behind it. TRBV12-2 is deemed a pseudogene. The CDR3 runs 15 residues. CDR3 residues: CASRLELKGACGYTF. The DNA of the CDR3 is TGTGCAAGTCGCTTAGAATTGAAGGGGGCCTGTGGCTACACCTTC.

This clone occurred a few times. This sequence joins TRBV3-1 (or the pseudogene TRBV3-2) and TRBJ1-5, with 9 nucleotides matching TRBD1. V trimming: 1 base; J trimming: 4 bases; junction bases outside the gene matches: 2. Germline V lookup: CDR1 LGHDT, CDR2 YNNKEL (reference sequence). CDR3 length: 15 residues. This CDR3 reads CASSQGDRENQPQHF. Written as DNA, the CDR3 is TGTGCCAGCAGCCAAGGGGACAGGGAAAATCAGCCCCAGCATTTT.

The J gene is TRBJ2-7, the V gene TRBV2; D might be TRBD1 (6 bases). Per germline, CDR1 SNHLY and CDR2 FYNNEI. This CDR3 region has 12 residues. The V end lost 5 bases, the J end lost 7 bases, and 12 bases lay between the germline ends. The DNA of the CDR3 is TGTGCCAGCAGTCTTCGACAGGTTGAGCAGTACTTC. Its translation is CASSLRQVEQYF.

The chain has TRBV28 and TRBJ1-6; D is unresolved. Trimming shortened V by 7 bases and J by 9 bases, and 19 bases separated the two germline ends. Germline CDR1 reads MDHEN; CDR2 reads SYDVKM. CDR3 length: 15 residues. The CDR3 DNA sequence: TGTGCCAGCACCCTAGGAGGGAACTCGGGTTCACCCCTCCACTTT. Translation: CASTLGGNSGSPLHF.

The gene calls are TRBV10-3 and TRBJ1-1, with a weak D call TRBD1 (5 bases). Trimming took 3 bases from V and 7 from J, leaving 18 bases between them. The CDR3 has 15 amino acids. Looked up from germline, CDR1 is ENHRY and CDR2 is SYGVKD. The CDR3, as DNA: TGTGCCATCAGTGACCCCGGGGGGAGACCCGGTGAAGCTTTCTTT. Protein product: CAISDPGGRPGEAFF.